A selection of T cell receptor beta chains follows, all from one sample in a study of blood T cell repertoires in COVID-19. Using immunoSEQ multiplex PCR, the repertoire was profiled, and TCRdb retains in-frame clones only, with some absent. The sample shows nearly 95,000 clones, roughly 87% of them seen only once. The sequencing sample was made of peripheral blood. These receptor sequences come from a woman older than 75 with acute or convalescent COVID-19. Both conserved end residues are part of each CDR3. D genes are given only for firm matches. Where a row states a size, it is once, few, many or the class of an expanded clone; other rows omit it.

TRBJ1-1 | TRBV18 | TRBD1 | . | TGTGCCAGCTCATCACTAAGAGGACAGGGGAACACTGAAGCTTTCTTT | CASSSLRGQGNTEAFF
TRBJ2-2 | TRBV6-1 | TRBD1 | few | TGTGCCAGCAGTGAGACAGGGGATAGCTCCGGGGAGCTGTTTTTT | CASSETGDSSGELFF
TRBJ2-4 | TRBV7-2 | . | . | TGTGCCAGCAGCTTAGTAAAGGGGGACATTCAGTACTTC | CASSLVKGDIQYF
TRBJ1-4 | TRBV6-5 | . | . | TGTGCCAGCAGGCGGGACCCCGGGAGTGAAAAACTGTTTTTT | CASRRDPGSEKLFF
TRBJ2-7 | TRBV11-2 | TRBD1 | few | TGTGCCAGCAGCCTACTACCAGGGACAGGCCCCTACGAGCAGTACTTC | CASSLLPGTGPYEQYF
TRBJ2-3 | TRBV6-1 | . | . | TGTGCCAGCAGTGAAGGAAGCAGCACAGATACGCAGTATTTT | CASSEGSSTDTQYF
TRBJ1-4 | TRBV2 | TRBD1 | . | TGTGCCAGCAGAGACTTACAGGGGTCGGGTGAAAAACTGTTTTTT | CASRDLQGSGEKLFF
TRBJ1-1 | TRBV7-2 | . | . | TGTGCCAGCAGCCCGCTCCCGATTCGGAGGGTGAACACTGAAGCTTTCTTT | CASSPLPIRRVNTEAFF
TRBJ1-3 | TRBV5-5 | . | . | TGTGCCAGCAGCTTGCGGGGTTCAGCTGGAAACACCATATATTTT | CASSLRGSAGNTIYF
TRBJ1-5 | TRBV6-1 | . | . | TGTGCCAGCAGTGAAGCAGGGGGCAATCAGCCCCAGCATTTT | CASSEAGGNQPQHF
TRBJ2-2 | TRBV20-1 | TRBD2 | . | TGCAGTGCTAGTCCGGGACTAGCGGGAACCGGGGAGCTGTTTTTT | CSASPGLAGTGELFF
TRBJ1-4 | TRBV3-1/TRBV3-2 | . | . | TGTGCCAGCAGCCAGGGTGCAGGGAACACTAATGAAAAACTGTTTTTT | CASSQGAGNTNEKLFF
TRBJ1-3 | TRBV5-6 | . | . | TGTGCCAGCAGTATGACGGGTTCTGGAAACACCATATATTTT | CASSMTGSGNTIYF
TRBJ2-4 | TRBV3-1/TRBV3-2 | TRBD2 | . | TGTGCCAGCAGCCAACTAGCGGGAGAAAACATTCAGTACTTC | CASSQLAGENIQYF
TRBJ1-1 | TRBV7-2 | . | once | TGTGCCAGCAGCTTAGGTCTAATTACCACTGAAGCTTTCTTT | CASSLGLITTEAFF
TRBJ2-7 | TRBV28 | TRBD2 | few | TGTGCCAGCAGACCAAGCGGGAGAAATTACGAGCAGTACTTC | CASRPSGRNYEQYF
TRBJ1-1 | TRBV7-9 | . | . | TGTGCCAGCAGCTTAGCCGGGGAGGGTACTGAAGCTTTCTTT | CASSLAGEGTEAFF
TRBJ1-5 | TRBV15 | TRBD1 | . | TGTGCCACCAGCAGCGGGACAGCCCATAGCAATCAGCCCCAGCATTTT | CATSSGTAHSNQPQHF
TRBJ2-7 | TRBV27 | . | . | TGTGCCAGCAGGAAGGGACTCGGATCCTACGAGCAGTACTTC | CASRKGLGSYEQYF
TRBJ2-3 | TRBV7-2 | . | few | TGTGCCAGCAGCTTAGATTATTCTACGCAGTATTTT | CASSLDYSTQYF
TRBJ2-5 | TRBV14 | . | . | TGTGCCAGCAGCCAAGTCAGGGGAGGGGACCAGTACTTC | CASSQVRGGDQYF
TRBJ1-2 | TRBV19 | . | . | TGTGCCAGTAGCCCCACAGGGCATCTCGGCTACACCTTC | CASSPTGHLGYTF
TRBJ2-1 | TRBV5-4 | . | once | TGTGCCAGCAGTCGGACTCCCCGCTCCTACAATGAGCAGTTCTTC | CASSRTPRSYNEQFF
TRBJ2-3 | TRBV3-1/TRBV3-2 | TRBD2 | . | TGTGCCAGCAGCCGGACTAGCGGGGGGGTAGGAGATACGCAGTATTTT | CASSRTSGGVGDTQYF
TRBJ1-1 | TRBV9 | . | . | TGTGCCAGCAGCGTAGCTGACACTCCAGCTGAAGCTTTCTTT | CASSVADTPAEAFF
TRBJ1-4 | TRBV5-4 | TRBD1 | . | TGTGCCAGCAGTTTCGACAGGGGCAATGAAAAACTGTTTTTT | CASSFDRGNEKLFF
TRBJ2-7 | TRBV19 | . | . | TGTGCCAGTAGTGTCAGGGCGGCCGGGGAGCAGTACTTC | CASSVRAAGEQYF
TRBJ1-5 | TRBV19 | . | once | TGTGCCAGTAGTATAGGGGTCAGTGGAGGGCAAAATCAGCCCCAGCATTTT | CASSIGVSGGQNQPQHF
TRBJ2-7 | TRBV6-2/TRBV6-3 | . | . | TGTGCCAGCAGTTACTCGAGGGGGAGCTCCTACGAGCAGTACTTC | CASSYSRGSSYEQYF
TRBJ1-2 | TRBV5-1 | . | . | TGCGCCAGCAGCGAAATGACAGCGTATGGCTACACCTTC | CASSEMTAYGYTF
TRBJ1-5 | TRBV30 | TRBD1 | . | TGTGCCTGGCTGAGACAGGGTACGGACTTTAGCAATCAGCCCCAGCATTTT | CAWLRQGTDFSNQPQHF
TRBJ1-4 | TRBV9 | . | . | TGTGCCAGCAGCGAGGGCGGGGCCCTCAATGAAAAACTGTTTTTT | CASSEGGALNEKLFF
TRBJ1-5 | TRBV2 | . | . | TGTGCCAGCAGAGTAGACGGAGGCAATCAGCCCCAGCATTTT | CASRVDGGNQPQHF
TRBJ1-2 | TRBV3-1/TRBV3-2 | . | . | TGTGCCAGCAGCCAAGATTTTCGGGGCTACACCTTC | CASSQDFRGYTF
TRBJ1-4 | TRBV19 | TRBD1 | once | TGTGCCAGTAGTCCGCGACAGGGGAGCGAAAAACTGTTTTTT | CASSPRQGSEKLFF
TRBJ2-1 | TRBV5-1 | TRBD1 | . | TGCGCCAGCAGCTCCGGACAGGGTTCCTACAATGAGCAGTTCTTC | CASSSGQGSYNEQFF
TRBJ1-1 | TRBV10-3 | . | . | TGTGCCATCAGTGGGGGACAGAACACTGAAGCTTTCTTT | CAISGGQNTEAFF
TRBJ2-2 | TRBV7-2 | TRBD2 | . | TGTGCCAGCAGCTTAGTCTTAGCGGGAGGGAACACCGGGGAGCTGTTTTTT | CASSLVLAGGNTGELFF
TRBJ2-5 | TRBV2 | . | . | TGTGCCAGCAGTGTAATGACCCAGTACTTC | CASSVMTQYF
TRBJ1-1 | TRBV19 | . | . | TGTGCCAGTAGTATAAGGCCGGGACATCTGAACACTGAAGCTTTCTTT | CASSIRPGHLNTEAFF
TRBJ1-1 | TRBV15 | . | . | TGTGCCACCAGCAGAGATATACGAGATCCGAGGAAGAACACTGAAGCTTTCTTT | CATSRDIRDPRKNTEAFF
TRBJ2-7 | TRBV11-2 | . | . | TGTGCCAGCAGCTTAAGGTTGCAGGGGGGCCTCCTCGAGCAGTACTTC | CASSLRLQGGLLEQYF
TRBJ1-6 | TRBV11-2 | . | . | TGTGCCAGCAGCTACGGGCGGGAGAATTCACCCCTCCACTTT | CASSYGRENSPLHF
TRBJ2-7 | TRBV5-1 | TRBD2 | . | TGCGCCAGCAGCTTGGCAGTACTAGCGGGGGCCTACGAGCAGTACTTC | CASSLAVLAGAYEQYF
TRBJ2-1 | TRBV19 | . | . | TGTGCCAGTATCAGGACTTCAAACGGGGGTGAGCAGTTCTTC | CASIRTSNGGEQFF
TRBJ1-1 | TRBV6-4 | . | . | TGTGCCAGCAGCGTAACAGGGTGGGACACTGAAGCTTTCTTT | CASSVTGWDTEAFF
TRBJ1-1 | TRBV6-1 | . | . | TGTGCCAGCAGTGAATGGGCAGGTGAAGCTTTCTTT | CASSEWAGEAFF
TRBJ1-5 | TRBV4-3 | TRBD1 | . | TGCGCCAGCAGCCAAGATGGGACAGGACCTCGACGACAGCCCCAGCATTTT | CASSQDGTGPRRQPQHF
TRBJ2-3 | TRBV2 | . | . | TGTGCCAGCAGTGATAGAGCGCGGGGCACAGATACGCAGTATTTT | CASSDRARGTDTQYF
TRBJ2-7 | TRBV7-8 | TRBD1 | once | TGTGCCAGCAGCCCTAGGGCCCGGACAGGGGCTTCCTACGAGCAGTACTTC | CASSPRARTGASYEQYF
TRBJ1-3 | TRBV4-2 | . | . | TGTGCCAGCACTCGGTGGGGTGACGGGAGCTCTGGAAACACCATATATTTT | CASTRWGDGSSGNTIYF
TRBJ2-7 | TRBV21-1 | . | . | TGTGCCAGCAGCAACCCCCTCAGCGGGGACTTTCGAGAGCAGTACTTC | CASSNPLSGDFREQYF
TRBJ2-1 | TRBV5-1 | TRBD2 | . | TGCGCCAGCAGCTTAGGACTAGCGGCCCTGGGGGGGCAGTTCTTC | CASSLGLAALGGQFF
TRBJ1-1 | TRBV5-4 | TRBD1 | . | TGTGCCAGCAGCCCCCAGGGGGTACTCATGAACACTGAAGCTTTCTTT | CASSPQGVLMNTEAFF